Sequencing of this TCR beta chain was carried out in a study of OX40 agonist ivuxolimab in advanced cancers. Across the whole study: Past anti-PD-1, anti-PD-L1 or anti-CTLA-4 therapy was accepted, and 35% to 45% had received some.

About this clone: Its cognate antigen is unknown.

Study outcomes and limitations: The study did not work out the antigen specificity of the expanded peripheral T cells. Among the nonresponders, some also had low normalized T-cell clonal expansion.

TCRdb keeps only in-frame clones here, not all; method: immunoSEQ multiplex PCR. This sample has some 76,000 clones, with 90% to 95% found just once. V was clipped by 10 bases and J by 1 base, with 14 bases between them. Germline CDR1 reads LNHDA; CDR2 reads SQIVND (reference sequence). CDR3 length: 13 amino acids. Sequencing used CD4+ or CD8+ T cells sorted from blood, obtained in a trial of the OX40 agonist ivuxolimab. The chain carries TRBV19 and TRBJ2-7; D unclear. This receptor was identified in an adult with an advanced solid tumor such as melanoma, head and neck, liver or kidney cancer. The DNA of the CDR3 is TGTGCCACCACCGACCTAATATCCTACGAGCAGTACTTC. Protein: CATTDLISYEQYF. Full variable domain (outside the CDR3, taken from reference TRBV19 and TRBJ2-7): DGGITQSPKYLFRKEGQNVTLSCEQNLNHDAMYWYRQDPGQGLRLIYYSQIVNDFQKGDIAEGYSVSREKKESFPLTVTSAQKNPTAFYLCATTDLISYEQYFGPGTRLTVT.